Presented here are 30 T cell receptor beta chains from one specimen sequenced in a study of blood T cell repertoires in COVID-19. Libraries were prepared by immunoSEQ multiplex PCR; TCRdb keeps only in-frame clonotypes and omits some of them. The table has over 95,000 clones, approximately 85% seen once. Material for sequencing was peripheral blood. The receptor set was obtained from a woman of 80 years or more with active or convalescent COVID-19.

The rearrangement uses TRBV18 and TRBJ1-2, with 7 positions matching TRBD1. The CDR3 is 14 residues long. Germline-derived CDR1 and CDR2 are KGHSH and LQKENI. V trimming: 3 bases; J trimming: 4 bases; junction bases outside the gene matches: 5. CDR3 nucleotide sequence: TGTGCCAGCTCACCGGACGGACAGGTCTATGGCTACACCTTC. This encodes CASSPDGQVYGYTF.

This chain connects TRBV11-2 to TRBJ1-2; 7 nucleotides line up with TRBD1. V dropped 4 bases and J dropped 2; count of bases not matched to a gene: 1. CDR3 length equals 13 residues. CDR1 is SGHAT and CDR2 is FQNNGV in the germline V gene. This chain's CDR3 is CASSSQGNYGYTF. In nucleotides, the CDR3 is TGTGCCAGCAGCTCACAGGGGAACTATGGCTACACCTTC. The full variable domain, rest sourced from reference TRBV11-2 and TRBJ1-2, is EAGVAQSPRYKIIEKRQSVAFWCNPISGHATLYWYQQILGQGPKLLIQFQNNGVVDDSQLPKDRFSAERLKGVDSTLKIQPAKLEDSAVYLCASSSQGNYGYTFGSGTRLTVV.

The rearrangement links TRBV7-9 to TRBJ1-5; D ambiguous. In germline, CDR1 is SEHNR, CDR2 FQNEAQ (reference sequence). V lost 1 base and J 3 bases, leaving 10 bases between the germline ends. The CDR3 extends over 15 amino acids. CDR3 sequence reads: CASSLDGRANQPQHF. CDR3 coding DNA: TGTGCCAGCAGCTTAGACGGGAGGGCCAATCAGCCCCAGCATTTT.

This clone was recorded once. The CDR3 DNA reads as TGTGCCAGCAGCCGGGACTCCTCATTTCAAGAGACCCAGTACTTC. Translated, it gives CASSRDSSFQETQYF. The V call is TRBV7-2, the J call TRBJ2-5, with D possibly matching TRBD2 (6 bases). Germline V gene data show CDR1 as SGHTA and CDR2 as FQGNSA. The CDR3 has 15 residues. Trimming removed 5 bases at V and 2 bases at J, with 15 bases between. The variable domain in full, completed from reference TRBV7-2 and TRBJ2-5, reads GAGVSQSPSNKVTEKGKDVELRCDPISGHTALYWYRQSLGQGLEFLIYFQGNSAPDKSGLPSDRFSAERTGGSVSTLTIQRTQQEDSAVYLCASSRDSSFQETQYFGPGTRLLVL.

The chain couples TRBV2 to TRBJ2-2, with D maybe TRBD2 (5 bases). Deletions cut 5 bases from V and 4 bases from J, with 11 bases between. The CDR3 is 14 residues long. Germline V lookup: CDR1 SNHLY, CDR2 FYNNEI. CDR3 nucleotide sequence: TGTGCCAGCAGTTTTAGCGTCGCCACCGGGGAGCTGTTTTTT. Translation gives CASSFSVATGELFF. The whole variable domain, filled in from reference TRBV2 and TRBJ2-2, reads EPEVTQTPSHQVTQMGQEVILRCVPISNHLYFYWYRQILGQKVEFLVSFYNNEISEKSEIFDDQFSVERPDGSNFTLKIRSTKLEDSAMYFCASSFSVATGELFFGEGSRLTVL.

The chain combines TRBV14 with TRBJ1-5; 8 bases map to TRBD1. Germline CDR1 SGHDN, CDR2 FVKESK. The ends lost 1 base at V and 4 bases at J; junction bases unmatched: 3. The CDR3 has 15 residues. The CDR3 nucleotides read TGTGCCAGCAGCCAAGGGCAGGGGGCAAATCAGCCCCAGCATTTT. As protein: CASSQGQGANQPQHF.

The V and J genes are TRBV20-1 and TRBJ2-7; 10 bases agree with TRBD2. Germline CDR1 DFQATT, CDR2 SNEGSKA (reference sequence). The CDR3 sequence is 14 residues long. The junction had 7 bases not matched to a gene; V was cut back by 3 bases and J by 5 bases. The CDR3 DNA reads TGCAGTGCTAGTGCTCTAGCGGGAGATAACGAGCAGTACTTC. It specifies CSASALAGDNEQYF.

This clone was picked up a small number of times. Here the CDR3 DNA reads TGTGCCAGCAGTTTGAAGCTTAACAATGAGCAGTTCTTC. As protein: CASSLKLNNEQFF. J is TRBJ2-1 and V is TRBV6-5; D uncertain. The germline V and J ends were trimmed by 4 bases and 5 bases, with 9 bases remaining between them. Germline V gene data show CDR1 as MNHEY and CDR2 as SVGAGI. The CDR3 spans 13 residues.

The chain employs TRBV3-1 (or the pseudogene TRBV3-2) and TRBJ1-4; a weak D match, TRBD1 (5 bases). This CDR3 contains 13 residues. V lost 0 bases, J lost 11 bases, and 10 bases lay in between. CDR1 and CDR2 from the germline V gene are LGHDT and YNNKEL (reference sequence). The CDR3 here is CASSQDWGGKLFF. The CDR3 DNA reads TGTGCCAGCAGCCAAGATTGGGGGGGTAAACTGTTTTTT.

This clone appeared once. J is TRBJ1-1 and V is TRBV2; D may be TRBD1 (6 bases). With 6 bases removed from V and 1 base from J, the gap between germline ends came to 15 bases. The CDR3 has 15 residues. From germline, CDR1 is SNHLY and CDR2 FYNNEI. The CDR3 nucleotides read TGTGCCAGCAGATATTCGGGACACCAGAACACTGAAGCTTTCTTT. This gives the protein CASRYSGHQNTEAFF.

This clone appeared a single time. The CDR3 DNA reads TGTGCCAGCAGGAATAGCGGGGTGGCAGCTCCCACGTACTTC. Translated, it gives CASRNSGVAAPTYF. The chain combines TRBV28 with TRBJ2-7; TRBD2 agrees at 8 bases. The CDR3 is 14 amino acids. The V gene's germline CDR1 is MDHEN and CDR2 SYDVKM. The V segment lost 6 bases and the J segment 12 bases; nucleotides outside the gene matches: 16.

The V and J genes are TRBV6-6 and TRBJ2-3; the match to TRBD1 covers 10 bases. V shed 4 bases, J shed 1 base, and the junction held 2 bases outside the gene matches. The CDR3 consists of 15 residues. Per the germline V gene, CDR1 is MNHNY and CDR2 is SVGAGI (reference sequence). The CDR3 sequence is CASSLGTGGTDTQYF. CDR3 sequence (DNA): TGTGCCAGCAGTTTAGGGACAGGGGGCACAGATACGCAGTATTTT.

The DNA of the CDR3 is TGTGCCAGCAGTTACTGGGCGGGGGCTCGCGATGAGCAGTTCTTC. Protein: CASSYWAGARDEQFF. The rearrangement uses TRBV6-5 and TRBJ2-1; TRBD2 is a possible D gene (7 bases). Trimming took 1 base from V and 8 from J, leaving 15 bases between them. Germline V gives CDR1 MNHEY, CDR2 SVGAGI. CDR3 length: 15 residues.

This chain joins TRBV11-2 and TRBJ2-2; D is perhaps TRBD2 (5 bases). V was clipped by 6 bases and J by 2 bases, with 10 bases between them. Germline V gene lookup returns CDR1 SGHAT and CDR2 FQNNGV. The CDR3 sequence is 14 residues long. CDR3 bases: TGTGCCAGCAGTCGACTAATCAACACCGGGGAGCTGTTTTTT. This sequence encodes CASSRLINTGELFF.

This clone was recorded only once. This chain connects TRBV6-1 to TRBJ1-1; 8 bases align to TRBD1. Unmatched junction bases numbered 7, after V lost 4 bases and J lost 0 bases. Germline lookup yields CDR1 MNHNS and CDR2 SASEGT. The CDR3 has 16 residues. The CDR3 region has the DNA TGTGCCAGCAGTGGACCCCAGGGGGCGTTGAACACTGAAGCTTTCTTT. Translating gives CASSGPQGALNTEAFF.

The CDR3, as DNA: TGTGCCAGTAGTACCACAGGGAAAAACGAGCAGTACTTC. Amino acids: CASSTTGKNEQYF. This sequence joins TRBV19 and TRBJ2-7; perhaps TRBD1 as D (6 bases). This CDR3 comprises 13 residues. Per germline, CDR1 LNHDA and CDR2 SQIVND (reference sequence). The V and J ends lost 4 bases and 5 bases respectively, with 12 bases between them.

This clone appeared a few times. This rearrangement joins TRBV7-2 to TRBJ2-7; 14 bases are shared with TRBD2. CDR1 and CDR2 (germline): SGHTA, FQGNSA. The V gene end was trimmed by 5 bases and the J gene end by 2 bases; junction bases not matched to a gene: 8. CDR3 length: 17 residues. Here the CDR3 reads CASSLGTSGSKPYEQYF. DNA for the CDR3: TGTGCCAGCAGCCTCGGGACTAGCGGGAGTAAACCCTACGAGCAGTACTTC.

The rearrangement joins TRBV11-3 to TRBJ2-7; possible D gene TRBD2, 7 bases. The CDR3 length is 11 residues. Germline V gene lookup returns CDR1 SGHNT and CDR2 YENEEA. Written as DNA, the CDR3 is TGTGTAGAGGGGGGGTCCTACGAGCAGTACTTC. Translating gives CVEGGSYEQYF.

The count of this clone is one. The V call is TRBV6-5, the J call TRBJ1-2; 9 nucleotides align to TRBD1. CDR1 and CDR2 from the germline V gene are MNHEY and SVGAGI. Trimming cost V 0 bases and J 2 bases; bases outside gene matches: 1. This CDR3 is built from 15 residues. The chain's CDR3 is CASSYSGQGNYGYTF. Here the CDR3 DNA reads TGTGCCAGCAGTTACTCGGGACAGGGAAACTATGGCTACACCTTC.

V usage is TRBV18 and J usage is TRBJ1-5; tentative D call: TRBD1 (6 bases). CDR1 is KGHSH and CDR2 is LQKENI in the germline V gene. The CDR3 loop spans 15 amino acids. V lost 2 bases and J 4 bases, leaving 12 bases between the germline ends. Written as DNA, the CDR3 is TGTGCCAGCTCACCAGGATACACAGGGAATCAGCCCCAGCATTTT. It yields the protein CASSPGYTGNQPQHF.

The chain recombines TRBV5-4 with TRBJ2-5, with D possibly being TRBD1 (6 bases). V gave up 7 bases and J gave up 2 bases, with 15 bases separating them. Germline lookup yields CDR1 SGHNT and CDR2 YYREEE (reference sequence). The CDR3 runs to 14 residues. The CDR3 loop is CASQEGQRQETQYF. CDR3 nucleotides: TGTGCCAGCCAAGAAGGACAGCGGCAAGAGACCCAGTACTTC.

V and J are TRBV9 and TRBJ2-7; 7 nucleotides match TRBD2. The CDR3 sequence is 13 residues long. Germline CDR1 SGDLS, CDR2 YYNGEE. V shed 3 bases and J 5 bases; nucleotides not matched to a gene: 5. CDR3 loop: CASSASGTNEQYF. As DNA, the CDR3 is TGTGCCAGCAGCGCATCCGGGACTAACGAGCAGTACTTC. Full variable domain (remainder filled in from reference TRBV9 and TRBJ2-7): DSGVTQTPKHLITATGQRVTLRCSPRSGDLSVYWYQQSLDQGLQFLIQYYNGEERAKGNILERFSAQQFPDLHSELNLSSLELGDSALYFCASSASGTNEQYFGPGTRLTVT.

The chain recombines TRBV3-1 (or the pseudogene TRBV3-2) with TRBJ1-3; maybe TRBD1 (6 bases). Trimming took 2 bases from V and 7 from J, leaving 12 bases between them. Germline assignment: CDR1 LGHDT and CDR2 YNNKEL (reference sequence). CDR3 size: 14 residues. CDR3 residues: CASSQRGGTNTIYF. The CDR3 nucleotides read TGTGCCAGCAGCCAAAGGGGGGGGACGAACACCATATATTTT.

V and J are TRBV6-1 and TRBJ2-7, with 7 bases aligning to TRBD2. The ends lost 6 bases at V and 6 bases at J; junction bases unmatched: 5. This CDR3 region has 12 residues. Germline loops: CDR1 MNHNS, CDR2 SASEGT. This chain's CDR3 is CASRIREGEQYF. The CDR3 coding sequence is TGTGCCAGCAGAATCAGGGAGGGCGAGCAGTACTTC.

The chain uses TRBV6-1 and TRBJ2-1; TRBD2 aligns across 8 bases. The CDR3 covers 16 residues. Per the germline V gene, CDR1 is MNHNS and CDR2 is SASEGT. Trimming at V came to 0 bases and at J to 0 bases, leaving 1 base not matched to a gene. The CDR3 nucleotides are TGTGCCAGCAGTGAAGCCAGCGGGAGCTCCTACAATGAGCAGTTCTTC. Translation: CASSEASGSSYNEQFF.

CDR3 in DNA: TGTGCCAGCAGTTTATTACAGGGTGATCAGCCCCAGCATTTT. Amino acids: CASSLLQGDQPQHF. The genes are TRBV27 and TRBJ1-5; the D gene is possibly TRBD1 (6 bases). This CDR3 spans 14 amino acids. CDR1 and CDR2 (germline): MNHEY, SMNVEV (reference sequence). The germline V and J ends were trimmed by 1 base and 5 bases, with 9 bases remaining between them.

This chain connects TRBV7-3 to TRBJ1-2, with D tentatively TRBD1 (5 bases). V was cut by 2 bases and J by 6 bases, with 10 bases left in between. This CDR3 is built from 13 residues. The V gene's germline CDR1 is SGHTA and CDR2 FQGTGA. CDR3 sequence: CASSLRVGDGYTF. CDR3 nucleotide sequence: TGTGCCAGCAGCTTACGGGTAGGGGATGGCTACACCTTC.

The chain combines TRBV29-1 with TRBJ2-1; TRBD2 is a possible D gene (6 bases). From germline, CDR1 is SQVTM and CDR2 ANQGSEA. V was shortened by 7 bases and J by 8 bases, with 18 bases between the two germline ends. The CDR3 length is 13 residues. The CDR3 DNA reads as TGCAGCGGGTCCCGGCTAGCGAGCGATGAGCAGTTCTTC. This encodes CSGSRLASDEQFF.

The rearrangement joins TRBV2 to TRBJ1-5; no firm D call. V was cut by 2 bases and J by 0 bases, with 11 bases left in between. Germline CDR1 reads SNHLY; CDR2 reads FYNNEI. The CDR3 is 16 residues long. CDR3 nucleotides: TGTGCCAGCAGTGAAAAATCAGGCCTTAGCAATCAGCCCCAGCATTTT. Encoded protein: CASSEKSGLSNQPQHF.

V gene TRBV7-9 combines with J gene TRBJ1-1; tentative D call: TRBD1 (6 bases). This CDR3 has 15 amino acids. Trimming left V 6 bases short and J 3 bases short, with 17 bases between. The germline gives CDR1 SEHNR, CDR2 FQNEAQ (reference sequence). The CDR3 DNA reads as TGTGCCAGCAGATCCCGACAGGCTTGGGACACTGAAGCTTTCTTT. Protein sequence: CASRSRQAWDTEAFF.